This T cell receptor beta chain stems from a study of beta chain features in type 1 diabetes. Study-wide context: What patients shared with healthy donors was a similar profile of age, gender and cell yields. Sorted cells numbering some 110,000,000 were examined across all samples. Study results and caveats: Comparison showed that naive, central memory and Treg TCRB repertoires appeared more similar among patients than among healthy donors. A moderate, significant TCRB CDR3 shortening appeared in type 1 diabetes across four CD4+ subsets.

The authors reverse transcribed all of the isolated RNA, so sequencing captured expressed TCRB transcripts. Data came from immunoSEQ multiplex PCR; TCRdb stores just in-frame clones and leaves some out. In the table there are about 240,000 clones, roughly 30% of which are singletons. On this clone: Its antigen is unidentified.

Per germline, CDR1 SGHDT and CDR2 YYEEEE. V lost 5 bases and J lost 7, with 16 bases in between. The CDR3 consists of 15 residues. The receptor comes from a man aged 25 to 40 in good health. The J gene is TRBJ1-6, the V gene TRBV5-6; tentative D call: TRBD1 (5 bases). Source material: central memory CD4+ T cells from blood. CDR3 DNA: TGTGCCAGCAGTCCCGGACCAGAGGGGAATTCACCCCTCCACTTT. Protein sequence: CASSPGPEGNSPLHF.